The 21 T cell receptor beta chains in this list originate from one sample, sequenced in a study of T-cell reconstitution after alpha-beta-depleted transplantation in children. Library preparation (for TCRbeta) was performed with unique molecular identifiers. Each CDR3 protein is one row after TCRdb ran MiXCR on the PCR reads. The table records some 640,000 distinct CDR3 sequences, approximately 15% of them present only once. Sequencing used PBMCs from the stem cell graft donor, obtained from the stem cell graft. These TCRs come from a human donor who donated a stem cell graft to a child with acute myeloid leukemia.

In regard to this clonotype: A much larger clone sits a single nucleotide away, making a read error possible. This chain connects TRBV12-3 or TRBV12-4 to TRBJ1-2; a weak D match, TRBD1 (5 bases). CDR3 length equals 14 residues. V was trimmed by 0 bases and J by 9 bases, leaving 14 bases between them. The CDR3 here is CASSLAAGTDSYTF. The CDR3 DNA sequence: TGTGCCAGCAGTTTAGCAGCAGGGACGGATAGCTACACCTTC.

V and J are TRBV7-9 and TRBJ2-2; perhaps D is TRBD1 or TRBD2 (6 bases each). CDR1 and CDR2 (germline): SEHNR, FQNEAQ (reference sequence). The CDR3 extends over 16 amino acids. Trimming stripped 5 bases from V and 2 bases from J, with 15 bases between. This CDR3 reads CASSPEGGLNTGELFF. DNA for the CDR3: TGTGCCAGCAGCCCAGAGGGGGGCCTTAACACCGGGGAGCTGTTTTTT. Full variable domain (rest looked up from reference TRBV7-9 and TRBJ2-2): DTGVSQNPRHKITKRGQNVTFRCDPISEHNRLYWYRQTLGQGPEFLTYFQNEAQLEKSRLLSDRFSAERPKGSFSTLEIQRTEQGDSAMYLCASSPEGGLNTGELFFGEGSRLTVL.

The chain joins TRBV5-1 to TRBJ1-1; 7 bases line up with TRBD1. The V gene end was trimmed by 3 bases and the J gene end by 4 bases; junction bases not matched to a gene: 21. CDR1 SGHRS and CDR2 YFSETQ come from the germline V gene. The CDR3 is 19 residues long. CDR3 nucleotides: TGCGCCAGCAGCTCCTGGGTTCATACAGGGGAGCTTGGTGTCACTGAAGCTTTCTTT. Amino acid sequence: CASSSWVHTGELGVTEAFF.

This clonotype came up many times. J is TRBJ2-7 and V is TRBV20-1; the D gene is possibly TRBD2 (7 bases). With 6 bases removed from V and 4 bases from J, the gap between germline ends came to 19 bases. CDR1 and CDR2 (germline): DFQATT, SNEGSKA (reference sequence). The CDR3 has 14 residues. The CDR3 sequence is CSARPPGEGYEQYF. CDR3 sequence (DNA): TGCAGTGCGCGACCTCCAGGGGAGGGTTACGAGCAGTACTTC.

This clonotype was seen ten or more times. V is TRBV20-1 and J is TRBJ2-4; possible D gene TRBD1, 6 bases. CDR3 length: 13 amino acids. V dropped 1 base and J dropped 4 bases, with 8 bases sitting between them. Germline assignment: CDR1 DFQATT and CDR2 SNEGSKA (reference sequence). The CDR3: CSARVQGKNIQYF. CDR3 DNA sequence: TGCAGTGCTAGAGTACAGGGAAAAAACATTCAGTACTTC.

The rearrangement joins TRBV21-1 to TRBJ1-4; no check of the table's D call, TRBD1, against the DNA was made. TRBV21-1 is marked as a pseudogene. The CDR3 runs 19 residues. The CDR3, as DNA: TGTGCCAGCAGCAAATGGGACTTAATCCGGGACGTAACTAATGAAAAACTGTTTTTT. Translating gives CASSKWDLIRDVTNEKLFF.

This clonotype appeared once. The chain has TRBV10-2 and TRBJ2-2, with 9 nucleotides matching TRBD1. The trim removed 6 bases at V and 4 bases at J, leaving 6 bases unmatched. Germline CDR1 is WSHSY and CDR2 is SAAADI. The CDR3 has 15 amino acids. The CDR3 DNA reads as TGCGCCAGCAGCCACGGGACAGGGCTCACCGGGGAGCTGTTTTTT. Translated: CASSHGTGLTGELFF.

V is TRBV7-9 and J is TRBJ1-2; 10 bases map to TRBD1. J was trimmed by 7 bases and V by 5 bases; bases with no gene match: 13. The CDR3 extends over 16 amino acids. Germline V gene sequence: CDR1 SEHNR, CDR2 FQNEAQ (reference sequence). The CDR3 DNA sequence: TGTGCCAGCAGCCGCGAGAAGGGACAGGGGTTCTCTGGCTACACCTTC. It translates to CASSREKGQGFSGYTF.

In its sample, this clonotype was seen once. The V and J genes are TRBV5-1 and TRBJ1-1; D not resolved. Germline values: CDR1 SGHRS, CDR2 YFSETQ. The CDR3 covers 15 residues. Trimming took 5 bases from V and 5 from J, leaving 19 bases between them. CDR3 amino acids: CASRTTSPRGTEAFF. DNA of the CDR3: TGCGCCAGCAGAACCACCAGTCCACGGGGAACTGAAGCTTTCTTT.

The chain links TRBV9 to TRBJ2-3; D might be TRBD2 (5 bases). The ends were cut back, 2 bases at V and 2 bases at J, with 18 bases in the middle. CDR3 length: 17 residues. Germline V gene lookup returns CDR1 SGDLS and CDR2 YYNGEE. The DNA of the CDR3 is TGTGCCAGCAGCGTGGGTTGGGCTAGCCGGGTCACAGATACGCAGTATTTT. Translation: CASSVGWASRVTDTQYF.

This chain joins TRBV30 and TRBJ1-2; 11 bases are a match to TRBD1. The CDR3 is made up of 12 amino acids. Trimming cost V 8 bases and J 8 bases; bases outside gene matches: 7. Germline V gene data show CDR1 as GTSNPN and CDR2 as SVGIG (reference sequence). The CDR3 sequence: CAMDRGQEGYTF. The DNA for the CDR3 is TGTGCCATGGACAGGGGGCAGGAAGGCTACACCTTC.

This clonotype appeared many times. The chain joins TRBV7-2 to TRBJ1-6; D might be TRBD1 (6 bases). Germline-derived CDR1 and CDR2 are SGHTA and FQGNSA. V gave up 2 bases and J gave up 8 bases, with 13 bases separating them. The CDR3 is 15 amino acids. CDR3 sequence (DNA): TGTGCCAGCAGCTTAAACAGGGCGAGGCATTCACCCCTCCACTTT. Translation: CASSLNRARHSPLHF. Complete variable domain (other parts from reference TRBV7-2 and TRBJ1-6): GAGVSQSPSNKVTEKGKDVELRCDPISGHTALYWYRQSLGQGLEFLIYFQGNSAPDKSGLPSDRFSAERTGGSVSTLTIQRTQQEDSAVYLCASSLNRARHSPLHFGNGTRLTVT.

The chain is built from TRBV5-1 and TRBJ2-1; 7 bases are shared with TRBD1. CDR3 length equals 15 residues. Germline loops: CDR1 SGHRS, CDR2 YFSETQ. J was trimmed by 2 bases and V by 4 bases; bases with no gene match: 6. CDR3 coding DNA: TGCGCCAGCAGCGTTGGACAGGTCGCCTACAATGAGCAGTTCTTC. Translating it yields CASSVGQVAYNEQFF.

CDR3 amino acids: CASSLLGNGIQPQHF. In nucleotides, the CDR3 is TGTGCCAGCAGTTTGTTAGGGAATGGTATTCAGCCCCAGCATTTT. V is TRBV12-3 or TRBV12-4 and J is TRBJ1-5; no definite D call. The CDR3 extends over 15 amino acids. Trimming shortened V by 3 bases and J by 6 bases, and 15 bases separated the two germline ends.

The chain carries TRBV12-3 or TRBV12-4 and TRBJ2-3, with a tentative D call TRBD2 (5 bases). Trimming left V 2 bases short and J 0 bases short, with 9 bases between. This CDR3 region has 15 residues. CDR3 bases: TGTGCCAGCAGTTTACCGGGGAAAAGCACAGATACGCAGTATTTT. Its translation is CASSLPGKSTDTQYF.

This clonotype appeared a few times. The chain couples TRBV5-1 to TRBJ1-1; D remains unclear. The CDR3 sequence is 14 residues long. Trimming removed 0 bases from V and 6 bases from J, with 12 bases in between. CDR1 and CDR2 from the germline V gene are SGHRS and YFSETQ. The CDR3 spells CASSLAPTGAEAFF. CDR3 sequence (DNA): TGCGCCAGCAGCTTGGCCCCGACCGGCGCTGAAGCTTTCTTT. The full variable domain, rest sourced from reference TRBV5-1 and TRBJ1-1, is KAGVTQTPRYLIKTRGQQVTLSCSPISGHRSVSWYQQTPGQGLQFLFEYFSETQRNKGNFPGRFSGRQFSNSRSEMNVSTLELGDSALYLCASSLAPTGAEAFFGQGTRLTVV.

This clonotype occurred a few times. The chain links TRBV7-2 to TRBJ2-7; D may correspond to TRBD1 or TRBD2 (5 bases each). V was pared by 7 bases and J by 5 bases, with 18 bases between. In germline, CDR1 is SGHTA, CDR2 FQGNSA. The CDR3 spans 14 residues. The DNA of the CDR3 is TGTGCCAGCACCTCACGAGGGGTATTCCACGAGCAGTACTTC. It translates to CASTSRGVFHEQYF.

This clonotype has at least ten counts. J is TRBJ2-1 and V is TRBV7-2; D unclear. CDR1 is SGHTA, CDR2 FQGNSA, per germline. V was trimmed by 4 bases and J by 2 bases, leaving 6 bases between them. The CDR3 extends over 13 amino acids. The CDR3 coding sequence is TGTGCCAGCAGCTCCGGTGCCTACAATGAGCAGTTCTTC. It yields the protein CASSSGAYNEQFF.

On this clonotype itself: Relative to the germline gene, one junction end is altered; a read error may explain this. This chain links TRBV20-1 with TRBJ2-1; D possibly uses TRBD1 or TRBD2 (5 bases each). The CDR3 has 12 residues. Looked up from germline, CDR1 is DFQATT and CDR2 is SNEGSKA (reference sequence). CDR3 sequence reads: CSGGSSYNDQFF. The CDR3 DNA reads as TGCAGTGGGGGGAGCTCCTACAATGACCAGTTCTTC.

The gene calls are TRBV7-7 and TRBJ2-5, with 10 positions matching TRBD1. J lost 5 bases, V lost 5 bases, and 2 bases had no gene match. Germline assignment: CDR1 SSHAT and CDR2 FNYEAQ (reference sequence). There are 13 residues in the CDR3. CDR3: CASSRQGAETQYF. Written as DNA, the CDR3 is TGTGCCAGCAGCCGACAGGGGGCCGAGACCCAGTACTTC.

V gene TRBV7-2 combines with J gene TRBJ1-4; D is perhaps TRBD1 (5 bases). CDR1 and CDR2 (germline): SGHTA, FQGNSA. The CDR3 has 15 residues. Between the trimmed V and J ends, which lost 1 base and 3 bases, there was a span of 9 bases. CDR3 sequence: CASSLVMGANEKLFF. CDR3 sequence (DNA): TGTGCCAGCAGCTTAGTTATGGGGGCTAATGAAAAACTGTTTTTT.